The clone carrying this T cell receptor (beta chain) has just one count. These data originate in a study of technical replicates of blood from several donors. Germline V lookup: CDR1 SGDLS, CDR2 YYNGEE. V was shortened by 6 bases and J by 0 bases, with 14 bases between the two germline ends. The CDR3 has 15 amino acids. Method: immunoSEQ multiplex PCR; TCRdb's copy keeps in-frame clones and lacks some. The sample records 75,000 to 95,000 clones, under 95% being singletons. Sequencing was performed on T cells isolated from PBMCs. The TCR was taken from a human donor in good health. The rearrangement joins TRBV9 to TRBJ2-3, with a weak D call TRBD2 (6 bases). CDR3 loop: CASTASSGSTDTQYF. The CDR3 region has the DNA TGTGCCAGCACGGCGTCCAGCGGGAGCACAGATACGCAGTATTTT.